This TCR beta chain was documented in a study of T cells in localized non-small cell lung cancer. Only in-frame clones appear in the TCRdb table, and some are missing; sequencing was by immunoSEQ multiplex PCR. The sample lists roughly 53,000 clones; 80% to 85% were seen once. The V gene's germline CDR1 is SGHDT and CDR2 YYEEEE. The length of the CDR3 is 12 residues. The V and J ends lost 2 bases and 5 bases respectively, with 7 bases between them. The chain couples TRBV5-6 to TRBJ1-2, with D unclear. The sequencing here drew on peripheral blood mononuclear cells, taken before any cancer treatment. The receptor comes from a man aged 35 to 69 with stage III lung adenocarcinoma. The CDR3 coding sequence is TGTGCCAGCAGCTTATGGACGTATGGCTACACCTTC. It is translated as CASSLWTYGYTF.